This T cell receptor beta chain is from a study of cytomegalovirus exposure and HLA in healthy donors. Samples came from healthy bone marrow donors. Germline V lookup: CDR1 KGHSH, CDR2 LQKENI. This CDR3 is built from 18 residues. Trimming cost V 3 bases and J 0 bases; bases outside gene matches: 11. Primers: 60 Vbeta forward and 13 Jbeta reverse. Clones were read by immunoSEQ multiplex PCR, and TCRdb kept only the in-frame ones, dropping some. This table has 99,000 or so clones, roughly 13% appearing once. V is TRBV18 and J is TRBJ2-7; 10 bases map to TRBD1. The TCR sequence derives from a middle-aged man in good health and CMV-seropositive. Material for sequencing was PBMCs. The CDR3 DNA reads TGTGCCAGCTCACCTCAGCCGGGACAGGGGATTCCCTCCTACGAGCAGTACTTC. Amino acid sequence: CASSPQPGQGIPSYEQYF.